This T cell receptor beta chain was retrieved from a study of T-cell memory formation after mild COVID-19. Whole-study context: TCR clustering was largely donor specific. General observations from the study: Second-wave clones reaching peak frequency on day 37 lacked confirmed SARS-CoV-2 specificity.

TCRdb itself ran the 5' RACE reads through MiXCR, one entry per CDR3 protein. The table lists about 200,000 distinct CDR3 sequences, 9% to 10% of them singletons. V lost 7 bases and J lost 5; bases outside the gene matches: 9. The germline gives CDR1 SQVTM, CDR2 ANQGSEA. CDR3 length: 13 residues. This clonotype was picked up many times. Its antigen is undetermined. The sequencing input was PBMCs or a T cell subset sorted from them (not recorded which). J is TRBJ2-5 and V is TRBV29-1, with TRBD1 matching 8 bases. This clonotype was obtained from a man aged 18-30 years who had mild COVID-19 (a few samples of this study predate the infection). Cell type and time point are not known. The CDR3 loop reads CSGGLQGDETQYF. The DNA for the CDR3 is TGCAGCGGCGGGTTACAGGGGGACGAGACCCAGTACTTC.